This T cell receptor (beta chain) is from a study of T cell repertoires and HLA-DP antigens. Study observations and caveats: Against one allele, clones undetected before culture averaged about 34%; against the other, 50% to 60%.

TCRdb's table, derived via immunoSEQ multiplex PCR, lists solely in-frame clones and lacks some. The sample lists around 110,000 clones; around 93% were seen once. As for this clone: The antigen is not known.

Trimming stripped 4 bases from V and 7 bases from J, with 11 bases between. CDR1 and CDR2 (germline): LGHNA, YSLEER. The CDR3 runs to 13 residues. The sequenced material came from CD4+ T cells from PBMCs. The receptor was derived from a woman aged 18 to 35 in good health and CMV-seronegative. The chain links TRBV4-3 to TRBJ2-1; D remains unclear. CDR3 region: CASSPLASNEQFF. The CDR3 DNA reads as TGCGCCAGCAGCCCTCTTGCCAGTAATGAGCAGTTCTTC.